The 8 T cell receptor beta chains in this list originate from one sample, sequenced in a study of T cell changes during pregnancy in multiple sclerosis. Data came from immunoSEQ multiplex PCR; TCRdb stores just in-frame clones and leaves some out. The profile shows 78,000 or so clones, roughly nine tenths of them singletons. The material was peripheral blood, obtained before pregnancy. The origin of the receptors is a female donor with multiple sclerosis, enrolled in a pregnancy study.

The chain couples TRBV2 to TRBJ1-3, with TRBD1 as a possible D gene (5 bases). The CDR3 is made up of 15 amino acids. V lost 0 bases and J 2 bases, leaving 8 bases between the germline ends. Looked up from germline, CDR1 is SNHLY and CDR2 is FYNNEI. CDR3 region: CASSEAWGAGNTIYF. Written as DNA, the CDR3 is TGTGCCAGCAGTGAAGCGTGGGGGGCTGGAAACACCATATATTTT.

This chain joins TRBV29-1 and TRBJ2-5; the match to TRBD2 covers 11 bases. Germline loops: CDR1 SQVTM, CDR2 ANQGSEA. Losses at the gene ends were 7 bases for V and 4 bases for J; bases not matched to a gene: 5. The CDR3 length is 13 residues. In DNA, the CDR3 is TGCAGCGAAACTAGCGGGAGTCCAGAGACCCAGTACTTC. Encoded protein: CSETSGSPETQYF.

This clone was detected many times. DNA for the CDR3: TGCGCCAGCAGCCAAGACGAGCTCACTGGGGCCAACGTCCTGACTTTC. Translating it yields CASSQDELTGANVLTF. This chain connects TRBV4-1 to TRBJ2-6; D unclear. V was pared by 0 bases and J by 2 bases, with 8 bases between. This CDR3 contains 16 residues. Germline values: CDR1 MGHRA, CDR2 YSYEKL.

CDR3 amino acids: CASSTGYEQYF. CDR3 bases: TGTGCCAGCAGTACTGGCTACGAGCAGTACTTC. V and J are TRBV25-1 and TRBJ2-7; D gene ambiguous. Germline V gene sequence: CDR1 MGHDK, CDR2 SYGVNS. The CDR3 loop spans 11 amino acids. V was cut by 5 bases and J by 3 bases, with 5 bases left in between.

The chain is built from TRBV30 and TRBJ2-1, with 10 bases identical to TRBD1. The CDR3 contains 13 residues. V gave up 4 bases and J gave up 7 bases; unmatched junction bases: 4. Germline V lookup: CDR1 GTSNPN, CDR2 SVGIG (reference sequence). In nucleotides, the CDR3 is TGTGCCTGGACCGGACAGGGGGTGAATGAGCAGTTCTTC. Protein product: CAWTGQGVNEQFF.

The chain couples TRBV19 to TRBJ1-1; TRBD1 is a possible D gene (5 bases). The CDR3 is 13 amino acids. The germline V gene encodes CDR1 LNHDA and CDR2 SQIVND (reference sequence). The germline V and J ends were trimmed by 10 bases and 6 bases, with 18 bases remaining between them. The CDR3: CATTPGGLAEAFF. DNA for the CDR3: TGTGCCACCACCCCCGGGGGTCTCGCTGAAGCTTTCTTT.

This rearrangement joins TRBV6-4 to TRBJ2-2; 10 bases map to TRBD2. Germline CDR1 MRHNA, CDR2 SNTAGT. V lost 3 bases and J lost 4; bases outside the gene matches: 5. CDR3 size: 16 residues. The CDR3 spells CASSETGTSVTGELFF. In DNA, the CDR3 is TGTGCCAGCAGTGAAACCGGGACTAGCGTCACCGGGGAGCTGTTTTTT.

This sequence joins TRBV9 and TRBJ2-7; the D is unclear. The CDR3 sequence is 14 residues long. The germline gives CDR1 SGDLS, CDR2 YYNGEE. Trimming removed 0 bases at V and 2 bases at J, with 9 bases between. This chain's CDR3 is CASSVGGDTYEQYF. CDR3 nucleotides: TGTGCCAGCAGCGTAGGAGGAGATACCTACGAGCAGTACTTC.